This TCR beta chain was retrieved from a study of blood T cell repertoires in COVID-19. TCRdb keeps only in-frame clones here, not all; method: immunoSEQ multiplex PCR. The sample records about 250,000 clones, 85% being singletons. V was pared by 0 bases and J by 7 bases, with 12 bases between. The CDR3 sequence is 13 residues long. Germline V CDR1 and CDR2: GTSNPN, SVGIG (reference sequence). Sequencing used peripheral blood. This rearrangement joins TRBV30 to TRBJ1-2; possibly TRBD1 for D (6 bases). The source is a man between 50 and 59 years old with active or convalescent COVID-19. The CDR3 sequence: CAWSVKQGAGYTF. The DNA for the CDR3 is TGTGCCTGGAGTGTCAAACAGGGAGCTGGCTACACCTTC.